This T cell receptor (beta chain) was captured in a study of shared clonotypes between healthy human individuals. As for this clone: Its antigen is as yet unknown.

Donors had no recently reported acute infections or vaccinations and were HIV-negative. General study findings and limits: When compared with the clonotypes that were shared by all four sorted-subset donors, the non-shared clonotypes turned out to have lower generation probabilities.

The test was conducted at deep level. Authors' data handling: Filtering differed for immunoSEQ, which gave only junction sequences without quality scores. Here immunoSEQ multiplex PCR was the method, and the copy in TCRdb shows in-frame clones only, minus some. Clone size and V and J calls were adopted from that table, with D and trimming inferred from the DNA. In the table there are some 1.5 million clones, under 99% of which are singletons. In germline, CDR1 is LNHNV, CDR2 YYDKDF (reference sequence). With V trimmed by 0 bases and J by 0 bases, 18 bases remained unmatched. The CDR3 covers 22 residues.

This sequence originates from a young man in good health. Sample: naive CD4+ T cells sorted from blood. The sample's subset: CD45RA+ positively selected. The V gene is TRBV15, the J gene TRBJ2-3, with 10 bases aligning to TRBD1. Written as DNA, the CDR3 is TGTGCCACCAGCAGAGATGGGGTCCTCCGGGACAGGGGACTTTCTAGCACAGATACGCAGTATTTT. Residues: CATSRDGVLRDRGLSSTDTQYF.